This entry lists 31 T cell receptor beta chains sequenced from one sample in a study of memory CD4+ T cells and cytomegalovirus serostatus. The sort gate was single viable CD3+CD4+CD8-CD45RO+ cells for memory CD4+ T cells. Sequenced by immunoSEQ multiplex PCR; TCRdb stores in-frame clones only, minus some. The sample includes about 56,000 clones, 82% seen only once; the top ten take around 0.4%. The specimen sequenced was memory CD4+ T cells from blood. Receptors originate from an adult in good health and CMV-seronegative.

In its sample, this clone was seen once. This chain connects TRBV19 to TRBJ2-1; 12 nucleotides match TRBD2. The ends lost 1 base at V and 6 bases at J; junction bases unmatched: 7. CDR3 length equals 17 residues. Germline values: CDR1 LNHDA, CDR2 SQIVND (reference sequence). The CDR3 bases are TGTGCCAGTAGTATAGCTCTAGCGGGGGGGCCGGGCAATGAGCAGTTCTTC. It is translated as CASSIALAGGPGNEQFF.

This clone was found a few times. The V and J genes are TRBV18 and TRBJ1-2; D gene uncertain. V gave up 6 bases and J gave up 7 bases, with 15 bases separating them. This CDR3 comprises 13 residues. Germline V gives CDR1 KGHSH, CDR2 LQKENI. CDR3 sequence reads: CASSPSDTRGYTF. The CDR3 nucleotides read TGTGCCAGCTCTCCAAGCGACACTCGTGGCTACACCTTC.

The V call is TRBV5-1, the J call TRBJ1-1; the match to TRBD1 covers 10 bases. The length of the CDR3 is 15 residues. Germline CDR1 SGHRS, CDR2 YFSETQ. The V gene end was trimmed by 4 bases and the J gene end by 1 base; junction bases not matched to a gene: 4. CDR3 sequence reads: CASSVRQGANTEAFF. For the CDR3, the DNA is TGCGCCAGCAGCGTACGACAGGGGGCGAACACTGAAGCTTTCTTT.

The V gene is TRBV6-1, the J gene TRBJ1-4; D is perhaps TRBD1 (5 bases). CDR1 MNHNS and CDR2 SASEGT come from the germline V gene. This CDR3 comprises 15 residues. Trimming left V 4 bases short and J 5 bases short, with 14 bases between. The CDR3 loop is CASSVVGARNEKLFF. CDR3 bases: TGTGCCAGCAGTGTTGTCGGGGCTAGGAATGAAAAACTGTTTTTT.

The V gene is TRBV6-6, the J gene TRBJ2-2; 10 nucleotides match TRBD1. The germline gives CDR1 MNHNY, CDR2 SVGAGI (reference sequence). There are 13 residues in the CDR3. V lost 8 bases to trimming and J lost 5 bases; unmatched junction nucleotides: 2. CDR3 sequence (DNA): TGTGCCAGCCGGACAGGGGGAACCGGGGAGCTGTTTTTT. Protein product: CASRTGGTGELFF.

The genes are TRBV5-6 and TRBJ2-7; 10 bases fit TRBD2. The CDR3 is 16 amino acids. CDR1 and CDR2 from the germline V gene are SGHDT and YYEEEE. Germline trimming cut 1 base from V and 5 bases from J; bases unmatched to any gene: 9. The CDR3 DNA reads as TGTGCCAGCAGCTTGTGGAGGCTAGCGGGGGTGAACGAGCAGTACTTC. Translating it yields CASSLWRLAGVNEQYF.

The V call is TRBV28, the J call TRBJ1-5; 9 bases align to TRBD1. CDR3 length: 20 residues. CDR1 is MDHEN, CDR2 SYDVKM, per germline. V was pared by 1 base and J by 0 bases, with 13 bases of the junction left unmatched. The CDR3: CASSLLLWETGGSSNQPQHF. As DNA, the CDR3 is TGTGCCAGCAGTTTATTACTGTGGGAGACAGGGGGAAGTAGCAATCAGCCCCAGCATTTT.

This rearrangement joins TRBV27 to TRBJ2-1; possibly TRBD2 for D (6 bases). The CDR3 runs to 17 residues. From germline, CDR1 is MNHEY and CDR2 SMNVEV (reference sequence). V lost 5 bases and J 0 bases, leaving 17 bases between the germline ends. CDR3 amino acids: CASSTFLARSSYNEQFF. The CDR3 DNA reads as TGTGCCAGCAGTACCTTTCTAGCGAGGAGCTCCTACAATGAGCAGTTCTTC.

The chain recombines TRBV6-1 with TRBJ1-2; D is possibly TRBD1 (6 bases). CDR1 is MNHNS and CDR2 is SASEGT in the germline V gene. Trimming cost V 8 bases and J 8 bases, with 15 bases left between them. This CDR3 has 12 amino acids. CDR3 loop: CASWGMTGGYTF. CDR3 coding DNA: TGTGCCAGCTGGGGAATGACAGGAGGCTACACCTTC.

This clone was seen just once. The chain carries TRBV28 and TRBJ2-7; D ambiguous. V gave up 7 bases and J gave up 7 bases, with 14 bases separating them. CDR3 length: 12 residues. Germline loops: CDR1 MDHEN, CDR2 SYDVKM. In DNA, the CDR3 is TGTGCCAGCAAGAGGAGTGTGGGGGAGCAGTACTTC. It yields the protein CASKRSVGEQYF.

This sequence joins TRBV5-4 and TRBJ1-2; D gene ambiguous. CDR1 is SGHNT and CDR2 is YYREEE in the germline V gene (reference sequence). This CDR3 spans 13 amino acids. V lost 0 bases and J 6 bases, leaving 9 bases between the germline ends. The CDR3 sequence: CASSLGGPNGYTF. The CDR3 DNA reads as TGTGCCAGCAGCTTGGGAGGGCCGAATGGCTACACCTTC.

Concerning this clone itself: Because the CDR3's place on the DNA is in doubt, the DNA is left out and the CDR3 is given as listed by TCRdb. V is TRBV7-6 and J is TRBJ1-1; the table's TRBD1 call for D was not verified on the DNA. Per the germline V gene, CDR1 is SGHVS and CDR2 is FNYEAQ. The CDR3 numbers 14 amino acids, ends counted. The CDR3 is CASSSSTGVAEAFF.

The rearrangement links TRBV29-1 to TRBJ1-1; D ambiguous. V was clipped by 6 bases and J by 4 bases, with 12 bases between them. Germline CDR1 and CDR2: SQVTM and ANQGSEA. The CDR3 is 12 residues long. The chain's CDR3 is CSVSWTATEAFF. Here the CDR3 DNA reads TGCAGCGTCTCCTGGACGGCCACTGAAGCTTTCTTT. The variable domain in full, with the rest retrieved from reference TRBV29-1 and TRBJ1-1, is SAVISQKPSRDICQRGTSLTIQCQVDSQVTMMFWYRQQPGQSLTLIATANQGSEATYESGFVIDKFPISRPNLTFSTLTVSNMSPEDSSIYLCSVSWTATEAFFGQGTRLTVV.

The chain recombines TRBV30 with TRBJ1-2; D is unresolved. Trimming stripped 2 bases from V and 4 bases from J, with 8 bases between. The CDR3 has 12 amino acids. CDR1 and CDR2 from the germline V gene are GTSNPN and SVGIG (reference sequence). In nucleotides, the CDR3 is TGTGCCTGGAGTTCACAGATCTATGGCTACACCTTC. It encodes CAWSSQIYGYTF. The variable domain in full, with the rest retrieved from reference TRBV30 and TRBJ1-2, is SQTIHQWPATLVQPVGSPLSLECTVEGTSNPNLYWYRQAAGRGLQLLFYSVGIGQISSEVPQNLSASRPQDRQFILSSKKLLLSDSGFYLCAWSSQIYGYTFGSGTRLTVV.

Regarding this clone: The sample carries other DNA sequences with the same CDR3. CDR3 nucleotide sequence: TGTGCCAGCAGTACACAAGGGGGGAACTATGGCTACACCTTC. It specifies CASSTQGGNYGYTF. This chain uses TRBV27 with TRBJ1-2, with a possible D match to TRBD1 (6 bases). The ends were cut back, 5 bases at V and 2 bases at J, with 12 bases in the middle. Per the germline V gene, CDR1 is MNHEY and CDR2 is SMNVEV (reference sequence). This CDR3 region has 14 residues.

The chain joins TRBV11-2 to TRBJ1-2, with 8 nucleotides matching TRBD1. This CDR3 is 13 amino acids long. Germline V gene lookup returns CDR1 SGHAT and CDR2 FQNNGV. With 6 bases clipped from V and 1 base from J, the junction kept 1 base outside the gene matches. CDR3 DNA sequence: TGTGCCAGCAGACAGGGGGTTAACTATGGCTACACCTTC. Encoded protein: CASRQGVNYGYTF.

This chain connects TRBV7-2 to TRBJ2-5; tentatively, D is TRBD1 (7 bases). Germline CDR1 and CDR2: SGHTA and FQGNSA. The CDR3 length is 13 residues. Deletions cut 5 bases from V and 7 bases from J, with 14 bases between. This CDR3 is CASSPTQGGTQYF. The DNA for the CDR3 is TGTGCCAGCAGCCCAACCCAGGGGGGGACCCAGTACTTC.

The rearrangement links TRBV5-1 to TRBJ1-4; tentatively, D is TRBD1 (6 bases). V was shortened by 6 bases and J by 0 bases, with 12 bases between the two germline ends. The CDR3 extends over 15 amino acids. Per the germline V gene, CDR1 is SGHRS and CDR2 is YFSETQ. CDR3 loop: CASNPGGTTNEKLFF. The CDR3 bases are TGCGCCAGCAACCCGGGGGGCACAACTAATGAAAAACTGTTTTTT. Full variable domain (remainder filled in from reference TRBV5-1 and TRBJ1-4): KAGVTQTPRYLIKTRGQQVTLSCSPISGHRSVSWYQQTPGQGLQFLFEYFSETQRNKGNFPGRFSGRQFSNSRSEMNVSTLELGDSALYLCASNPGGTTNEKLFFGSGTQLSVL.

The chain has TRBV5-3 and TRBJ2-2; 8 bases are shared with TRBD2. TRBV5-3 is an ORF, with its function uncertain. The CDR3 totals 17 residues. V lost 1 base to trimming and J lost 4 bases; unmatched junction nucleotides: 9. The CDR3, as DNA: TGTGCCAGAAGCTTGTGTTCCGGGGGGGCCCTCACCGGGGAGCTGTTTTTT. Its protein is CARSLCSGGALTGELFF.

The chain combines TRBV29-1 with TRBJ1-1; D gene uncertain. CDR1 is SQVTM and CDR2 is ANQGSEA in the germline V gene. The length of the CDR3 is 11 residues. The CDR3 sequence: CSTGRNTEAFF. The CDR3 bases are TGCAGTACCGGGCGGAACACTGAAGCTTTCTTT.

The rearrangement uses TRBV7-8 and TRBJ2-7; the D gene is possibly TRBD1 (5 bases). CDR1 and CDR2 (germline): SGHVS, FQNEAQ. This CDR3 has 16 residues. V was trimmed by 6 bases and J by 1 base, leaving 19 bases between them. CDR3 residues: CASSQRAGQGSYEQYF. The CDR3 nucleotides are TGTGCCAGCAGTCAAAGGGCTGGCCAGGGATCCTACGAGCAGTACTTC.

This chain connects TRBV6-1 to TRBJ1-6; maybe TRBD1 (6 bases). The CDR3 is made up of 15 amino acids. Germline assignment: CDR1 MNHNS and CDR2 SASEGT. Trimming took off 8 bases at V and 9 bases at J, with 20 bases between the two ends. The DNA for the CDR3 is TGTGCCAGCGTGGGGGAAGTCACCAGGGGTTCACCCCTCCACTTT. It is translated as CASVGEVTRGSPLHF.

The J gene is TRBJ1-5, the V gene TRBV6-5, with TRBD1 matching over 7 bases. This CDR3 region has 14 residues. Trimming at V came to 5 bases and at J to 2 bases, leaving 3 bases not matched to a gene. CDR1 and CDR2 (germline): MNHEY, SVGAGI. CDR3 sequence: CASSRQGGNQPQHF. In DNA form, the CDR3 reads TGTGCCAGCAGTCGACAGGGCGGCAATCAGCCCCAGCATTTT.

The sample holds a few counts of this clone. V and J are TRBV27 and TRBJ2-7; 7 bases fit TRBD2. This CDR3 is 15 amino acids long. With V trimmed by 10 bases and J by 7 bases, 19 bases remained unmatched. Germline CDR1 is MNHEY and CDR2 is SMNVEV (reference sequence). The CDR3 bases are TGTGCCAAGGTCCTCTCTCGGGGCAGGGAGGGAGAGCAGTACTTC. Its protein product is CAKVLSRGREGEQYF.

This clone appeared a single time. The J gene is TRBJ2-1, the V gene TRBV6-1, with 7 bases identical to TRBD1. This CDR3 is built from 16 residues. The germline V gene encodes CDR1 MNHNS and CDR2 SASEGT. With V trimmed by 1 base and J by 5 bases, 8 bases remained unmatched. The CDR3 DNA reads as TGTGCCAGCAGTGAAGAGACAGGGTCTTTCGACAATGAGCAGTTCTTC. It specifies CASSEETGSFDNEQFF.

V and J are TRBV7-2 and TRBJ2-2; perhaps TRBD2 as D (6 bases). V was trimmed by 6 bases and J by 2 bases, leaving 10 bases between them. The CDR3 is made up of 14 amino acids. Germline loops: CDR1 SGHTA, CDR2 FQGNSA. CDR3 in DNA: TGTGCCAGCAGTTTCGGGGGTAACACCGGGGAGCTGTTTTTT. This sequence encodes CASSFGGNTGELFF.

This clone was observed a handful of times. The chain employs TRBV7-3 and TRBJ1-1; no clear D gene. V lost 2 bases, J lost 1 base, and 5 bases lay in between. The germline V gene encodes CDR1 SGHTA and CDR2 FQGTGA. CDR3 length equals 13 residues. The CDR3 DNA sequence: TGTGCCAGCAGCTTACGACAGAACACTGAAGCTTTCTTT. Residues: CASSLRQNTEAFF.

The chain couples TRBV5-4 to TRBJ1-1, with a possible D match to TRBD1 (6 bases). V was shortened by 2 bases and J by 6 bases, with 20 bases between the two germline ends. Germline CDR1 reads SGHNT; CDR2 reads YYREEE (reference sequence). The CDR3 totals 16 residues. Here the CDR3 DNA reads TGTGCCAGCAGCTTAGCAGGGGAATCGTCTGTTGCTGAAGCTTTCTTT. It yields the protein CASSLAGESSVAEAFF. Full variable domain (outside the CDR3, taken from reference TRBV5-4 and TRBJ1-1): ETGVTQSPTHLIKTRGQQVTLRCSSQSGHNTVSWYQQALGQGPQFIFQYYREEENGRGNFPPRFSGLQFPNYSSELNVNALELDDSALYLCASSLAGESSVAEAFFGQGTRLTVV.

The chain combines TRBV6-1 with TRBJ2-4, with D perhaps being TRBD1 or TRBD2 (6 bases each). Germline-derived CDR1 and CDR2 are MNHNS and SASEGT. The CDR3 contains 18 residues. Trimming removed 0 bases at V and 6 bases at J, with 21 bases between. DNA of the CDR3: TGTGCCAGCAGTGAAGCGTTAGGAGGGGGTACTAGTGGAAACATTCAGTACTTC. It yields the protein CASSEALGGGTSGNIQYF.

The chain joins TRBV13 to TRBJ2-4; D gene ambiguous. The V gene lost 4 bases and the J gene lost 3 bases, with 16 bases spanning the gap. CDR1 and CDR2 from the germline V gene are PRHDT and FYEKMQ (reference sequence). The CDR3 sequence is 16 residues long. CDR3 protein: CASSSQRSKGKNIQYF. The CDR3 coding sequence is TGTGCCAGCAGCTCCCAACGGAGTAAAGGCAAAAACATTCAGTACTTC.

This clone was observed a single time. This chain joins TRBV30 and TRBJ1-6, with D possibly being TRBD1 (6 bases). Germline V lookup: CDR1 GTSNPN, CDR2 SVGIG (reference sequence). Deletions cut 2 bases from V and 6 bases from J, with 11 bases between. The CDR3 is 14 amino acids. The CDR3 protein is CAWSRKGGNSPLHF. CDR3 coding DNA: TGTGCCTGGAGTAGAAAGGGGGGTAATTCACCCCTCCACTTT.